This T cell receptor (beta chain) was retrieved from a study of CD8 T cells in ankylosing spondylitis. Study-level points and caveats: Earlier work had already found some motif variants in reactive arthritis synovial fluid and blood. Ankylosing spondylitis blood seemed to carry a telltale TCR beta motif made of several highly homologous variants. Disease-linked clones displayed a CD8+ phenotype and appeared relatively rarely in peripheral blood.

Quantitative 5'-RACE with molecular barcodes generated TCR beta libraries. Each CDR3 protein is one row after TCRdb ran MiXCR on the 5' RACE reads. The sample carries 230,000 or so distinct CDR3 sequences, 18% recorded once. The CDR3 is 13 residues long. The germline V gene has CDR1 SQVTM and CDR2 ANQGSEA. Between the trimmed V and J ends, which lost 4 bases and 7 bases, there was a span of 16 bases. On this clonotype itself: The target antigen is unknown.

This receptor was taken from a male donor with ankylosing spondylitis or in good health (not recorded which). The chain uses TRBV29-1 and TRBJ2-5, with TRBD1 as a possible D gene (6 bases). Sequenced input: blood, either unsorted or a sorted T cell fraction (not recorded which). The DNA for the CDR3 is TGCAGCGTTGGGACAGCCGAAGATTTGACCCAGTACTTC. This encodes CSVGTAEDLTQYF.